This T cell receptor (beta chain) was captured in a study of blood T cell repertoires in COVID-19. At the level of the study: Researchers got acute and convalescent COVID-19 samples from the United States, Italy and Spain. The cDNA or gDNA used as material had been derived from T cells, B-cell-depleted T cells, or PBMCs.

This CDR3 has 16 residues. The junction had 4 bases not matched to a gene; V was cut back by 2 bases and J by 2 bases. Germline V lookup: CDR1 KGHSH, CDR2 LQKENI. Per the original methods: Quantification of nucleated cells was approximated via reference gene primer amplification. TCRdb's copy holds only in-frame clones and misses some; the assay was immunoSEQ multiplex PCR. Clonal size and the V and J genes are those of that table, whereas D and trimming came from the DNA. In the table there are 130,000 to 150,000 clones, around 86% of which are singletons. The origin of this receptor is a man between 45 and 60 years old who had recovered from COVID-19. The V gene is TRBV18, the J gene TRBJ2-3; 10 bases are shared with TRBD2. Sequencing input: peripheral blood. The CDR3 nucleotides are TGTGCCAGCTCACCAAAAGCGGGGGGGTCCACAGATACGCAGTATTTT. Encoded protein: CASSPKAGGSTDTQYF.